The sequence of this T cell receptor beta chain was determined in a study of glioma-infiltrating T cells after dendritic cell vaccination. About the study: Patients received three intradermal dendritic cell vaccine injections at biweekly intervals.

Points from the study as a whole: No direct clonality-survival link was found; a diverse polyclonal response may matter.

As regards this clone: Its antigen is still unknown.

Primers: 60 V beta forward and 13 J beta reverse. TCRdb keeps only in-frame clones here, not all; method: immunoSEQ multiplex PCR. The sample has tens of thousands of clones; 85% are singletons. Described time point: after dendritic cell vaccination, including at tumor progression/relapse. Fresh-frozen tumor tissue and more than two years of survival data were available for all. The V gene's germline CDR1 is SGHDN and CDR2 FVKESK. The V and J ends lost 4 bases and 4 bases, in that order; junction bases with no gene match: 3. There are 13 residues in the CDR3. Sequencing was performed on blood, taken after dendritic cell vaccination. The sequence was collected from a human donor with glioblastoma. This chain uses TRBV14 with TRBJ2-5, with 7 nucleotides matching TRBD1. The CDR3 sequence: CASSLQGSETQYF. Here the CDR3 DNA reads TGTGCCAGCAGCCTACAGGGGTCAGAGACCCAGTACTTC.